These T cell receptor beta chains were read from a single sample in a study of T cells in Graves' hyperthyroidism and ophthalmopathy. TCRdb processed the multiplex PCR reads anew with MiXCR; each CDR3 protein has one entry. The data hold about 570,000 distinct CDR3 sequences, with roughly 46% observed a single time. Sequenced: peripheral blood or thyroid tissue (not recorded which). Receptors were obtained from an adult woman with Graves' disease, either hyperthyroidism or ophthalmopathy (not recorded which). CDR3s leave out the opening cysteine and the closing phenylalanine or tryptophan.

V gene: TRBV4-1
CDR3 protein: ASSRTGWGHEKLF

V gene: TRBV7-2
CDR3 protein: ASRTTGGGYEQY

V gene: TRBV5-4
CDR3 protein: ASSSGLAVGEQY

V gene: TRBV6-5
CDR3 protein: ASSYRGVSYEQY

V gene: TRBV14
CDR3 protein: ASSPTAVGGNTIY

V gene: TRBV9
CDR3 protein: ASSVATSGRETQY

V gene: TRBV7-6
CDR3 protein: ASSFGPGAF

V gene: TRBV24-1
CDR3 protein: ATSDSPGRGDGYT

V gene: TRBV5-8
CDR3 protein: ASSLGVYTGELF

V gene: TRBV6-6
CDR3 protein: ASNIQSSPLH

V gene: TRBV28
CDR3 protein: ASSVGDNTEAF

V gene: TRBV7-3
CDR3 protein: ASSLIPQGDTEAF

V gene: TRBV15
CDR3 protein: ATSRDGGRITGELF

V gene: TRBV10-3
CDR3 protein: AISESPRDTNQPQH

V gene: TRBV12-3/TRBV12-4
CDR3 protein: ASSLDRWETQY

V gene: TRBV25-1
CDR3 protein: ASSVRTGDYGYT

V gene: TRBV19
CDR3 protein: AIQGTSNYGYT

V gene: TRBV10-1
CDR3 protein: ASSAGGVGEQY

V gene: TRBV20-1
CDR3 protein: SAVVGRPSNQPQH

V gene: TRBV7-8
CDR3 protein: ASSLQRATSNQPQH

V gene: TRBV5-1
CDR3 protein: ASSLGQGATGTEAF

V gene: TRBV2
CDR3 protein: ASVRDRDTEAF

V gene: TRBV25-1
CDR3 protein: ASKPLGEGLNTEAF

V gene: TRBV5-1
CDR3 protein: ASSLERTYEQY

V gene: TRBV20-1
CDR3 protein: SARGLREVDEQY

V gene: TRBV20-1
CDR3 protein: SARDRTGVNYGYT

V gene: TRBV7-9
CDR3 protein: ASSPDSRGAGGSEQY

V gene: TRBV4-1
CDR3 protein: ASSGLAGFGGANVLT

V gene: TRBV20-1
CDR3 protein: SARDFTQNNEKLF

V gene: TRBV28
CDR3 protein: ASRQGLEETQY

V gene: TRBV15
CDR3 protein: ATSRPDTRVYGYEQY

V gene: TRBV9
CDR3 protein: ASSLLPGTGGLYEQY

V gene: TRBV14
CDR3 protein: ANLDGTGGYYEQY

V gene: TRBV5-1
CDR3 protein: ASSFTGSANTEAF

V gene: TRBV2
CDR3 protein: ASSDPRVSQSGANVLT

V gene: TRBV29-1
CDR3 protein: SVRTGHSEQY

V gene: TRBV5-1
CDR3 protein: ASRPPGQGDTNYGYT

V gene: TRBV10-3
CDR3 protein: AIRGQVSGANVLT

V gene: TRBV7-3
CDR3 protein: ASPRGDGYT

V gene: TRBV15
CDR3 protein: ATSSPRGTLRDEQY

V gene: TRBV9
CDR3 protein: ASSQNMGNQPQH

V gene: TRBV5-1
CDR3 protein: ASSFTPVPGQGAGQPQH

V gene: TRBV12-3/TRBV12-4
CDR3 protein: ASSSPFYQPQH

V gene: TRBV11-2
CDR3 protein: ASSLVSSGSWETQY

V gene: TRBV10-2
CDR3 protein: ASSSGAEETQY

V gene: TRBV11-3
CDR3 protein: ASSPETSGQETQY

V gene: TRBV7-2
CDR3 protein: ASSLVAGALSEQY

V gene: TRBV2
CDR3 protein: ASTFMVAGLETQY

V gene: TRBV30
CDR3 protein: AWSGLFSNQPQH

V gene: TRBV7-2
CDR3 protein: ASSLSGRGLSYEQY

V gene: TRBV19
CDR3 protein: ASSSETAANYGYT

V gene: TRBV5-1
CDR3 protein: ASSLSEVFAGELF

V gene: TRBV28
CDR3 protein: ASSPTGQGIQETQY

V gene: TRBV7-4
CDR3 protein: ASSLGGADYEQY

V gene: TRBV7-2
CDR3 protein: ASSSGLAGEAF

V gene: TRBV10-3
CDR3 protein: ATRALGTPANYGYT

V gene: TRBV29-1
CDR3 protein: SVFQFEAF

V gene: TRBV7-3
CDR3 protein: ASSLSGPNTGELF

V gene: TRBV29-1
CDR3 protein: SLGDRVPYEQY